These 23 T cell receptor beta chains share one sample of origin, sequenced in a study of human T cells and chemical hapten exposure. As to time point: healthy volunteer bleed at 6 weeks. It was from unfractionated whole blood that total RNA was extracted. TCRdb reprocessed the RACE reads with MiXCR, giving one entry per CDR3 protein. The sample lists about 37,000 distinct CDR3 sequences, roughly 5.5% seen once, with 13% in the top ten. What was sequenced was whole blood. These receptors originate from a human donor in good health. Some clones in this sample may be carry-over from other donors' samples.

In this sample, this clonotype turned up a few times. This sequence joins TRBV4-2 and TRBJ1-2; D gene uncertain. The CDR3 spans 16 residues. CDR1 and CDR2 (germline): LGHNA, YNFKEQ. The V and J ends lost 0 bases and 0 bases respectively, with 11 bases between them. The CDR3 sequence: CASSQDRNSANYGYTF. CDR3 in DNA: TGTGCCAGCAGCCAAGATCGGAACAGCGCTAACTATGGCTACACCTTC.

The rearrangement links TRBV18 to TRBJ2-1, with a possible D match to TRBD1 (6 bases). This CDR3 comprises 14 residues. Germline V gene sequence: CDR1 KGHSH, CDR2 LQKENI. V lost 8 bases to trimming and J lost 6 bases, with 17 bases between them. The chain's CDR3 is CASHDRSVGNEQFF. The CDR3, as DNA: TGTGCCAGCCACGACAGGTCGGTGGGCAATGAGCAGTTCTTC.

This clonotype was detected many times. V is TRBV5-6 and J is TRBJ1-1, with TRBD1 identical over 7 bases. Germline CDR1 and CDR2: SGHDT and YYEEEE. The CDR3 has 15 amino acids. V lost 3 bases, J lost 3 bases, and 8 bases stayed unmatched. CDR3 sequence: CASSSGTDRHTEAFF. DNA for the CDR3: TGTGCCAGCAGCTCTGGGACAGACAGGCACACTGAAGCTTTCTTT.

This clonotype was found many times. The chain joins TRBV5-1 to TRBJ2-1, with 12 bases lining up with TRBD2. Germline V CDR1 and CDR2: SGHRS, YFSETQ. Trimming at V came to 7 bases and at J to 4 bases, leaving 12 bases not matched to a gene. CDR3 size: 17 residues. The CDR3 reads CASQPGWTSGVYNEQFF. The CDR3 coding sequence is TGCGCCAGCCAACCCGGGTGGACTAGCGGGGTATACAATGAGCAGTTCTTC.

This clonotype was observed a handful of times. V and J are TRBV27 and TRBJ2-3; weak D call: TRBD2 (6 bases). CDR1 and CDR2 (germline): MNHEY, SMNVEV (reference sequence). The ends were cut back, 3 bases at V and 4 bases at J, with 14 bases in the middle. There are 15 residues in the CDR3. This CDR3 reads CASSFNPRGSDTQYF. CDR3 in DNA: TGTGCCAGCAGTTTCAACCCCCGGGGGTCAGATACGCAGTATTTT.

V and J are TRBV27 and TRBJ1-2; TRBD1 is a possible D gene (6 bases). Germline V gives CDR1 MNHEY, CDR2 SMNVEV (reference sequence). The CDR3 extends over 14 amino acids. The germline V and J ends were trimmed by 2 bases and 4 bases, with 11 bases remaining between them. CDR3 nucleotide sequence: TGTGCCAGCAGTTTAACAGGGTTCGGCTATGGCTACACCTTC. Translating gives CASSLTGFGYGYTF.

This clonotype showed up many times. V and J are TRBV7-2 and TRBJ2-7, with TRBD2 matching over 8 bases. CDR3 length: 14 amino acids. Germline CDR1 reads SGHTA; CDR2 reads FQGNSA. Trimming at V came to 8 bases and at J to 6 bases, leaving 12 bases not matched to a gene. The CDR3 here is CASSRTSYTTEQYF. The CDR3 DNA follows: TGTGCCAGCTCAAGGACTAGCTACACGACCGAGCAGTACTTC.

The table lists this clonotype with many counts. The chain is built from TRBV29-1 and TRBJ2-5; unclear D gene. Germline-derived CDR1 and CDR2 are SQVTM and ANQGSEA. V dropped 4 bases and J dropped 1 base, with 7 bases sitting between them. CDR3 length equals 12 residues. The CDR3 loop is CSVGRPQETQYF. CDR3 in DNA: TGCAGCGTTGGACGGCCCCAAGAGACCCAGTACTTC.

The table lists this clonotype with many counts. One end of the junction varies from germline; a read error may be responsible. V and J are TRBV20-1 and TRBJ2-3, with D unclear. CDR1 is DFQATT and CDR2 is SNEGSKA in the germline V gene (reference sequence). CDR3 length: 12 residues. The CDR3 DNA reads TGCAGTGCTATGCAGAGCAGAGATACGCAGTATTTT. The encoded protein is CSAMQSRDTQYF.

This clonotype was observed many times. Sequence at one end of the junction differs from germline and may be a read error. The V call is TRBV12-3 or TRBV12-4, the J call TRBJ2-3; TRBD2 matches at 12 bases. CDR3 length: 14 residues. In nucleotides, the CDR3 is TGTGCCAGCAGTCTAGCGGGGGGGGGAGATACGCAGTATTTT. It specifies CASSLAGGGDTQYF.

V gene TRBV29-1 combines with J gene TRBJ1-3, with D possibly TRBD1 on 5 matching bases. Trimming pared 0 bases from V and 7 bases from J, leaving 13 bases between. Per germline, CDR1 SQVTM and CDR2 ANQGSEA. The CDR3 contains 14 residues. This CDR3 is CSVEDGAGLNTIYF. The CDR3 nucleotides are TGCAGCGTTGAAGATGGCGCAGGGCTCAACACCATATATTTT.

This clonotype came up a few times. This chain uses TRBV12-3 or TRBV12-4 with TRBJ1-5, with no clear D. The CDR3 spans 13 residues. The germline V and J ends were trimmed by 0 bases and 6 bases, with 6 bases remaining between them. CDR3 sequence (DNA): TGTGCCAGCAGTTTAGCTGGGAGTCAGCCCCAGCATTTT. This translates into CASSLAGSQPQHF.

The chain is built from TRBV12-3 or TRBV12-4 and TRBJ1-2, with D tentatively TRBD1 (5 bases). The ends were cut back, 4 bases at V and 4 bases at J, with 16 bases in the middle. The CDR3 length is 15 residues. The CDR3 is CASSSGDGRIYGYTF. CDR3 DNA: TGTGCCAGCAGTTCGGGGGACGGCAGAATCTATGGCTACACCTTC.

This clonotype was counted at least ten times. The J gene is TRBJ2-4, the V gene TRBV7-9; possible D gene TRBD2, 5 bases. CDR3 length: 13 amino acids. Deletions cut 4 bases from V and 9 bases from J, with 13 bases between. In germline, CDR1 is SEHNR, CDR2 FQNEAQ (reference sequence). CDR3: CASSSRDSGIQYF. The CDR3, as DNA: TGTGCCAGCAGCTCACGGGATTCCGGCATTCAGTACTTC.

The chain combines TRBV20-1 with TRBJ1-6; no firm D call. The V end lost 0 bases, the J end lost 7 bases, and 4 bases lay between the germline ends. The CDR3 runs to 12 residues. Germline CDR1 DFQATT, CDR2 SNEGSKA (reference sequence). The CDR3 DNA sequence: TGCAGTGCTAGAGATAACAATTCACCCCTCCACTTT. It codes for CSARDNNSPLHF.

This clonotype was recorded many times. The chain carries TRBV27 and TRBJ2-6; TRBD1 aligns across 8 bases. Germline lookup yields CDR1 MNHEY and CDR2 SMNVEV (reference sequence). The CDR3 length is 16 residues. Unmatched junction bases numbered 6, after V lost 6 bases and J lost 2 bases. CDR3 nucleotide sequence: TGTGCCAGCAGGCCGACAGGGGACGCTGGGGCCAACGTCCTGACTTTC. Translated, it gives CASRPTGDAGANVLTF. The variable domain in full, with the rest retrieved from reference TRBV27 and TRBJ2-6, is EAQVTQNPRYLITVTGKKLTVTCSQNMNHEYMSWYRQDPGLGLRQIYYSMNVEVTDKGDVPEGYKVSRKEKRNFPLILESPSPNQTSLYFCASRPTGDAGANVLTFGAGSRLTVL.

This clonotype was recorded at least ten times. The rearrangement joins TRBV12-3 or TRBV12-4 to TRBJ1-2, with TRBD1 as a possible D gene (6 bases). This CDR3 is built from 15 residues. Trimming pared 0 bases from V and 7 bases from J, leaving 15 bases between. This CDR3 is CASSLALGARGGYTF. DNA for the CDR3: TGTGCCAGCAGTTTAGCGCTGGGGGCGAGGGGTGGCTACACCTTC.

This clonotype was seen at least ten times. V is TRBV6-5 and J is TRBJ1-1; D not certain. This CDR3 region has 13 residues. Per the germline V gene, CDR1 is MNHEY and CDR2 is SVGAGI. V was cut by 6 bases and J by 4 bases, with 12 bases left in between. The CDR3 loop reads CASSPILTTEAFF. The CDR3 DNA is TGTGCCAGCAGCCCGATCCTAACCACTGAAGCTTTCTTT.

The chain has TRBV29-1 and TRBJ2-4; TRBD2 matches at 8 bases. The germline CDR1 and CDR2 sequences are SQVTM and ANQGSEA. V was pared by 1 base and J by 7 bases, with 6 bases of the junction left unmatched. The CDR3 loop spans 14 amino acids. The CDR3 sequence is CSVEAGGRRNIQYF. The CDR3 DNA reads as TGCAGCGTTGAAGCGGGAGGGCGTAGGAACATTCAGTACTTC.

The chain couples TRBV19 to TRBJ1-1; D is uncertain. The CDR3 covers 13 residues. Trimming removed 1 base from V and 7 bases from J, with 10 bases in between. CDR1 is LNHDA and CDR2 is SQIVND in the germline V gene (reference sequence). Written as DNA, the CDR3 is TGTGCCAGTAGTATAGCATCCCCGGTTGAAGCTTTCTTT. It encodes CASSIASPVEAFF. The full variable domain, rest sourced from reference TRBV19 and TRBJ1-1, is DGGITQSPKYLFRKEGQNVTLSCEQNLNHDAMYWYRQDPGQGLRLIYYSQIVNDFQKGDIAEGYSVSREKKESFPLTVTSAQKNPTAFYLCASSIASPVEAFFGQGTRLTVV.

Ten or more counts support this clonotype. The chain uses TRBV7-8 and TRBJ1-5, with D possibly matching TRBD1 (5 bases). CDR1 is SGHVS and CDR2 is FQNEAQ in the germline V gene. Trimming removed 2 bases at V and 0 bases at J, with 8 bases between. The CDR3 has 15 amino acids. CDR3 amino acids: CASSLQGDSNQPQHF. The CDR3 bases are TGTGCCAGCAGCTTACAAGGGGATAGCAATCAGCCCCAGCATTTT. The variable domain in full, with the rest retrieved from reference TRBV7-8 and TRBJ1-5, is GAGVSQSPRYKVAKRGQDVALRCDPISGHVSLFWYQQALGQGPEFLTYFQNEAQLDKSGLPSDRFFAERPEGSVSTLKIQRTQQEDSAVYLCASSLQGDSNQPQHFGDGTRLSIL.

The genes are TRBV2 and TRBJ1-2; TRBD1 matches at 7 bases. Germline-derived CDR1 and CDR2 are SNHLY and FYNNEI. V shed 5 bases, J shed 0 bases, and the junction held 3 bases outside the gene matches. The CDR3 sequence is 14 residues long. CDR3 sequence (DNA): TGTGCCAGCAGTCGGGACAGTGCTAACTATGGCTACACCTTC. This codes for CASSRDSANYGYTF.

This clonotype was seen repeatedly, ten times or more. The chain couples TRBV6-6 to TRBJ1-4; possibly TRBD1 for D (5 bases). V was cut by 5 bases and J by 7 bases, with 14 bases left in between. Germline V lookup: CDR1 MNHNY, CDR2 SVGAGI (reference sequence). The length of the CDR3 is 14 residues. The CDR3 region is CASSRGTLGEKLFF. The DNA of the CDR3 is TGTGCCAGCAGTCGCGGGACTCTGGGTGAAAAACTGTTTTTT.